These T cell receptor beta chains were read from a single sample in a study of response to subunit inactivated influenza vaccine. Each CDR3 protein is one row after TCRdb ran MiXCR on the RT-PCR reads. The table includes about 300,000 distinct CDR3 sequences, 20% to 25% detected once. The sample consisted of PBMCs from blood, taken less than 22 months after vaccination. The receptors were gathered from a man between 50 and 69 years old who received an inactivated influenza vaccine. Both conserved end residues are part of each CDR3. Fields, in order: clone size, J gene, V gene, D gene, CDR3 protein, CDR3 DNA. The D gene is left open where the match is weak. Clone size is given for some rows only: seen once, a few or many times, or a class if the clone is expanded.

NA	TRBJ2-1	TRBV7-2	NA	CASSLPLFNEQFF	TGTGCCAGCAGCTTACCCCTCTTCAATGAGCAGTTCTTC
NA	TRBJ1-5	TRBV29-1	NA	CSVGEVGGNQPQHF	TGCAGCGTTGGGGAGGTTGGCGGCAATCAGCCCCAGCATTTT
NA	TRBJ1-1	TRBV10-3	NA	CAISVGDWDTEAFF	TGTGCCATCAGTGTCGGGGATTGGGACACTGAAGCTTTCTTT
NA	TRBJ2-7	TRBV7-9	NA	CASSSKTGYEQYF	TGTGCCAGCAGCTCTAAGACGGGCTACGAGCAGTACTTC
many	TRBJ1-1	TRBV19	NA	CASSIDRKNTEAFF	TGTGCCAGTAGTATTGACAGGAAGAACACTGAAGCTTTCTTT
many	TRBJ2-1	TRBV12-3/TRBV12-4	NA	CASNRGMGLGQYNEQFF	TGTGCCAGCAATAGGGGAATGGGGCTGGGACAATACAATGAGCAGTTCTTC
NA	TRBJ1-1	TRBV7-2	NA	CASSFSASTEAFF	TGTGCCAGCAGCTTTTCTGCCAGCACTGAAGCTTTCTTT
few	TRBJ1-6	TRBV29-1	NA	CSVAAAEGSPLHF	TGCAGCGTTGCTGCAGCAGAAGGTTCACCCCTCCACTTT
few	TRBJ2-1	TRBV7-9	NA	CASGPAWDEQFF	TGTGCCAGCGGCCCCGCATGGGATGAGCAGTTCTTC
NA	TRBJ2-2	TRBV5-1	NA	CASSTRTGTLGELFF	TGCGCCAGCAGCACAAGGACCGGGACCCTGGGGGAGCTGTTTTTT
many	TRBJ1-5	TRBV30	NA	CAWSFRGNSNQPQHF	TGTGCCTGGAGTTTCAGGGGTAATAGCAATCAGCCCCAGCATTTT
many	TRBJ1-2	TRBV15	NA	CATSRRRGSNYGYTF	TGTGCCACCAGCAGACGCCGGGGCTCAAACTATGGCTACACCTTC
few	TRBJ1-1	TRBV18	NA	CASSNGWNTEAFF	TGTGCCAGCTCCAACGGTTGGAACACTGAAGCTTTCTTT
NA	TRBJ1-5	TRBV20-1	NA	CSARDLGLNQPQHF	TGCAGTGCTAGAGATCTGGGGCTAAATCAGCCCCAGCATTTT
NA	TRBJ2-1	TRBV7-8	TRBD1	CASRKGQVRNEQFF	TGTGCCAGCCGAAAGGGACAGGTCAGGAATGAGCAGTTCTTC
many	TRBJ1-5	TRBV6-1	NA	CASSEIGGPQHF	TGTGCCAGCAGTGAAATCGGCGGGCCCCAGCATTTT
NA	TRBJ2-6	TRBV27	NA	CASSNGGGSGANVLTF	TGTGCCAGCAGTAACGGGGGTGGGTCTGGGGCCAACGTCCTGACTTTC
few	TRBJ1-5	TRBV7-8	TRBD1	CASSARTGSNQPQHF	TGTGCCAGCAGCGCGCGGACAGGGAGCAATCAGCCCCAGCATTTT
NA	TRBJ1-2	TRBV7-2	NA	CASSFAGFDYTF	TGTGCCAGCAGCTTCGCAGGGTTTGACTACACCTTC
few	TRBJ1-1	TRBV20-1	NA	CSAPEGRRTEAFF	TGCAGTGCCCCCGAGGGGAGGAGGACTGAAGCTTTCTTT
NA	TRBJ2-7	TRBV20-1	TRBD2	CSARDMTGRAFRSGEQYF	TGCAGTGCTAGAGATATGACCGGGAGGGCCTTCAGGAGTGGCGAGCAGTACTTC
few	TRBJ1-1	TRBV20-1	NA	CSARDGAWETEAFF	TGCAGTGCTAGAGATGGCGCCTGGGAGACTGAAGCTTTCTTT
few	TRBJ1-1	TRBV20-1	NA	CSAYLQTEAFF	TGCAGTGCCTACCTCCAAACTGAAGCTTTCTTT
few	TRBJ2-3	TRBV25-1	NA	CASSEWGMDTDTQYF	TGTGCCAGCAGTGAATGGGGGATGGACACAGATACGCAGTATTTT
many	TRBJ2-3	TRBV11-2	TRBD2	CASSLSTPASGVTDTQYF	TGTGCCAGCAGCTTAAGCACCCCCGCTAGCGGGGTCACAGATACGCAGTATTTT
many	TRBJ1-1	TRBV30	NA	CACGSWMNTEAFF	TGTGCCTGCGGGTCGTGGATGAACACTGAAGCTTTCTTT
many	TRBJ1-3	TRBV21-1	NA	CASTLKGQLISGNTIYF	TGTGCCAGCACCTTAAAGGGACAGCTGATCTCTGGAAACACCATATATTTT
few	TRBJ2-1	TRBV2	NA	CASSGTGLEQFF	TGTGCCAGCAGTGGGACGGGACTTGAGCAGTTCTTC
NA	TRBJ2-4	TRBV6-1	NA	CASSLRGQGKGKNIQYF	TGTGCCAGCAGCCTTCGGGGGCAGGGGAAGGGCAAAAACATTCAGTACTTC
NA	TRBJ1-5	TRBV10-3	NA	CAISESWANQPQHF	TGTGCCATCAGTGAGTCCTGGGCGAATCAGCCCCAGCATTTT
NA	TRBJ1-1	TRBV19	TRBD1	CASRETGVTEAFF	TGTGCCAGTAGGGAGACAGGGGTCACTGAAGCTTTCTTT
few	TRBJ1-2	TRBV9	NA	CASSNGQIFYGYTF	TGTGCCAGCAGCAATGGACAGATTTTCTATGGCTACACCTTC
NA	TRBJ2-7	TRBV12-3/TRBV12-4	NA	CASSGNYYEQYF	TGTGCCAGCAGTGGAAATTACTACGAGCAGTACTTC
NA	TRBJ2-2	TRBV10-2	TRBD2	CASSDLGLAGTGELFF	TGCGCCAGCAGTGACCTGGGGCTAGCGGGGACCGGGGAGCTGTTTTTT
NA	TRBJ2-1	TRBV5-1	NA	CASSLEWGAYNEQFF	TGCGCCAGCAGCTTGGAATGGGGGGCCTACAATGAGCAGTTCTTC
NA	TRBJ2-7	TRBV7-9	TRBD2	CASSPERGGSMSYEQYF	TGTGCCAGCAGCCCAGAGCGGGGGGGCAGTATGTCCTACGAGCAGTACTTC
few	TRBJ1-5	TRBV6-1	NA	CASTTRGNQPQHF	TGTGCCAGCACCACAAGGGGAAATCAGCCCCAGCATTTT
few	TRBJ1-1	TRBV19	NA	CASSIGPLTEAFF	TGTGCCAGTAGTATTGGACCCTTAACTGAAGCTTTCTTT
NA	TRBJ2-1	TRBV29-1	TRBD1	CSVDHGGQGVNEQFF	TGCAGCGTTGACCACGGGGGACAGGGGGTCAATGAGCAGTTCTTC
NA	TRBJ1-2	TRBV12-3/TRBV12-4	NA	CASSRSQDNYGYTF	TGTGCCAGCAGTCGATCACAGGATAACTATGGCTACACCTTC
NA	TRBJ1-1	TRBV29-1	NA	CSVVVNTEAFF	TGCAGCGTTGTTGTGAACACTGAAGCTTTCTTT
NA	TRBJ1-5	TRBV18	NA	CASSPGEQPQHF	TGTGCCAGCTCACCAGGGGAACAGCCCCAGCATTTT
NA	TRBJ1-4	TRBV7-9	NA	CASSPGGVTNEKLFF	TGTGCCAGCAGCCCCGGTGGGGTAACTAATGAAAAACTGTTTTTT
few	TRBJ1-1	TRBV5-1	NA	CASSSNFELGTEAFF	TGCGCCAGCAGCTCTAACTTTGAACTCGGCACTGAAGCTTTCTTT
NA	TRBJ2-3	TRBV5-8	NA	CASSLGSRLTTDTQYF	TGTGCCAGCAGCTTGGGCAGTAGACTGACCACAGATACGCAGTATTTT
NA	TRBJ2-7	TRBV10-3	NA	CAISGGAGVAYEQYF	TGTGCCATCAGTGGAGGGGCAGGGGTAGCCTACGAGCAGTACTTC
few	TRBJ2-1	TRBV9	TRBD2	CASSVVTSGRQFF	TGTGCCAGCAGCGTAGTTACTAGCGGGAGACAGTTCTTC
few	TRBJ1-6	TRBV28	NA	CASSTVGSPLHF	TGTGCCAGCAGTACGGTCGGTTCACCCCTCCACTTT
NA	TRBJ2-5	TRBV7-3	NA	CASSLRFRETQYF	TGTGCCAGCAGCTTACGGTTTAGAGAGACCCAGTACTTC
few	TRBJ2-1	TRBV25-1	NA	CASSEYGSMQNQQFF	TGTGCCAGCAGTGAATATGGATCGATGCAGAACCAGCAGTTCTTC
NA	TRBJ2-1	TRBV24-1	NA	CATSDLGQKYNEQFF	TGTGCCACCAGTGATTTGGGACAGAAATACAATGAGCAGTTCTTC
NA	TRBJ2-5	TRBV2	NA	CASSVSNLETQYF	TGTGCCAGCAGTGTGTCGAATCTGGAGACCCAGTACTTC
few	TRBJ2-5	TRBV11-2	NA	CASSLQRETQYF	TGTGCCAGCAGCTTACAAAGGGAGACCCAGTACTTC
NA	TRBJ1-1	TRBV27	NA	CASSLSGTGVMAFF	TGTGCCAGCAGTTTATCTGGGACGGGAGTGATGGCTTTCTTT
few	TRBJ2-3	TRBV5-5	TRBD1	CASSLGYSGQGSTDTQYF	TGTGCCAGCAGCTTGGGATACTCCGGACAGGGGTCTACAGATACGCAGTATTTT
few	TRBJ2-3	TRBV10-3	NA	CAIRGPWSDTQYF	TGTGCCATCAGGGGACCCTGGTCGGATACGCAGTATTTT
few	TRBJ1-4	TRBV2	NA	CASSEASEKLFF	TGTGCCAGCAGTGAAGCAAGTGAAAAACTGTTTTTT
NA	TRBJ1-2	TRBV5-6	NA	CASSRDRRDYTF	TGTGCCAGCAGTCGAGACAGGCGGGACTACACCTTC
few	TRBJ2-5	TRBV12-3/TRBV12-4	TRBD2	CASSGLAGGLETQYF	TGTGCCAGCAGTGGACTAGCGGGAGGATTGGAGACCCAGTACTTC
few	TRBJ2-3	TRBV9	NA	CASSVELQDTQYF	TGTGCCAGCAGCGTAGAACTCCAAGATACGCAGTATTTT